Given below is one T cell receptor (beta chain) in context. Antigen: not known. This sample was taken from a study of OX40 agonist ivuxolimab in advanced cancers. Study details: Participants could have had prior anti-PD-1, anti-PD-L1 or anti-CTLA-4 therapy, and less than 45% had some.

Method: immunoSEQ multiplex PCR; TCRdb's copy keeps in-frame clones and lacks some. The profile shows about 76,000 clones, 85% of them singletons. Study-wide results and limits: There was clonal expansion of CD4+ and CD8+ blood T cells by week 6 at 0.1 to 3.0 mg/kg.

This specimen was CD4+ or CD8+ T cells sorted from blood, taken in a trial of the OX40 agonist ivuxolimab. This clonotype was sampled from an adult with an advanced solid tumor such as melanoma, head and neck, liver or kidney cancer.

The CDR3 DNA is TGTGCCTGGACCCGCCCTGGGACTAGCAGATCCTACGAGCAGTACTTC. Translation gives CAWTRPGTSRSYEQYF. This chain links TRBV30 with TRBJ2-7; 9 bases match TRBD2. The CDR3 contains 16 residues. CDR1 is GTSNPN and CDR2 is SVGIG in the germline V gene (reference sequence). V was clipped by 4 bases and J by 1 base; unmatched bases: 11.